The TCR beta chain under discussion was sequenced for a study of T cells in Graves' hyperthyroidism and ophthalmopathy. Study summary: Peripheral blood was secured at the point of initial diagnosis, before any treatment.

The CDR3 runs to 16 residues. Germline V CDR1 and CDR2: SGHTA, FQGTGA. Trimming removed 2 bases from V and 7 bases from J; junction bases left unmatched: 9. As to this clonotype: Its specificity is unknown.

The source material, RNA transcripts, was used to amplify TCR beta CDR3 regions. Using the HTBI primer set, a first-round RT-PCR was run on the TCR CDR3. One entry per CDR3 protein results from TCRdb running MiXCR on the multiplex PCR reads. Among fewer than 850,000 distinct CDR3 sequences listed, around 15% were seen once. Study-level points and caveats: Ophthalmopathy could be told apart from stable hyperthyroidism with a 13 V-J model.

Graves' hyperthyroidism qualified as stable when ophthalmopathy did not progress within 18 months. Researchers barred patients who had uncontrolled infection, other autoimmune disease, pregnancy or lactation. Source material: blood. This chain joins TRBV7-3 and TRBJ2-1, with TRBD2 matching 9 bases. The sequence was collected from a man aged 50 or older with Graves' hyperthyroidism. The CDR3 DNA sequence: TGTGCCAGCAGCTTATTGCCTAGCGGGATTGGGAATGAGCAGTTCTTC. The encoded protein is CASSLLPSGIGNEQFF.